This entry describes one T cell receptor beta chain. Its antigen is undetermined. This specimen comes from a study of T-cell reconstitution after alpha-beta-depleted transplantation in children. Broader study findings: As was reported, about two months after transplant, alpha-beta T cells came from several hundred expanded graft clones. At one year after transplant, newly produced T cells mostly accounted for T-cell counts and diversity. Certain patients had high TCRbeta diversity at day 60, and it came from recipient T cells and thymic progenitors that survived.

Researchers prepared the TCRbeta library using unique molecular identifiers, the study reports. TCRdb redid the calling of the PCR reads with MiXCR, one entry per CDR3 protein. This table has some 450,000 distinct CDR3 sequences, 43% appearing once. The CDR3 consists of 16 residues. Looked up from germline, CDR1 is SGHDT and CDR2 is YYEEEE. V lost 2 bases, J lost 5 bases, and 9 bases stayed unmatched. The chain links TRBV5-6 to TRBJ2-5, with 10 positions matching TRBD2. The sample was PBMCs, taken before TCRalphabeta/CD19-depleted stem cell transplant. The origin of this receptor is a girl between 2 and 10 years old with aplastic anemia, due to receive a stem cell transplant. The CDR3 region is CASSFVSGGFRETQYF. CDR3 DNA sequence: TGTGCCAGCAGCTTTGTTAGCGGGGGGTTCCGGGAGACCCAGTACTTC.